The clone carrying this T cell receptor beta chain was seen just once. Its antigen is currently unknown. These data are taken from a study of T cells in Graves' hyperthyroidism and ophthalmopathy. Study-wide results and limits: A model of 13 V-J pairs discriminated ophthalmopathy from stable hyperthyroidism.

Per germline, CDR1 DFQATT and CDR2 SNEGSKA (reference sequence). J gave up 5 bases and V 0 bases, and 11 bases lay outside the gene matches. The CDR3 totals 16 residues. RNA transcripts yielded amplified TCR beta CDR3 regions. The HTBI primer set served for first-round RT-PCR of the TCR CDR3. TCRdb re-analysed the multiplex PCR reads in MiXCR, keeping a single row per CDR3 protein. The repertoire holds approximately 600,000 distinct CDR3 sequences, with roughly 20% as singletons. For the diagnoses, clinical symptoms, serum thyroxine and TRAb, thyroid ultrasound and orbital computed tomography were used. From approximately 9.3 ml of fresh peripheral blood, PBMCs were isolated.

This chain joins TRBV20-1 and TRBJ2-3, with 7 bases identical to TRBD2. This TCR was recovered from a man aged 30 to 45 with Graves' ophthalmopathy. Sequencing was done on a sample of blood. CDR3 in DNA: TGCAGTGCTAGAGATTATCGCGCGGGAGCTAAAGATACGCAGTATTTT. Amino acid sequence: CSARDYRAGAKDTQYF.